This record concerns one TCR beta chain sequence. The data are from a study of blood T cell repertoires in COVID-19. Germline V lookup: CDR1 SGHNT, CDR2 YENEEA. The ends were cut back, 4 bases at V and 2 bases at J, with 15 bases in the middle. The CDR3 length is 16 residues. Authors' data handling: The authors estimated nucleated cell counts from reference gene primer amplification. Data came from immunoSEQ multiplex PCR; TCRdb stores just in-frame clones and leaves some out. That table furnishes V, J and clone size, whereas the DNA furnished D and trimming. The sample has 180,000 or so clones, about nine tenths seen once; the top ten hold roughly 3.7%.

The clonotype comes from a woman in her 30s with acute or convalescent COVID-19. Specimen: peripheral blood. J is TRBJ1-3 and V is TRBV11-3; no firm D call. CDR3 residues: CASSSRPAAAGNTIYF. In nucleotides, the CDR3 is TGTGCCAGCAGCTCCCGCCCCGCGGCGGCTGGAAACACCATATATTTT.